A single sample is the source of the 9 T cell receptor beta chains below, sequenced in a study of T cell changes during pregnancy in multiple sclerosis. Assay: immunoSEQ multiplex PCR; the TCRdb copy retains only in-frame clones and omits some. The sample shows 55,000 to 70,000 clones, roughly 87% of them seen only once. This specimen consisted of peripheral blood, obtained in the first trimester of pregnancy. These receptors were taken from a female donor with multiple sclerosis, enrolled in a pregnancy study.

The chain links TRBV5-1 to TRBJ1-1; D is ambiguous. This CDR3 contains 12 residues. V lost 4 bases and J lost 3, with 7 bases in between. Per the germline V gene, CDR1 is SGHRS and CDR2 is YFSETQ. CDR3 region: CASSLADTEAFF. CDR3 sequence (DNA): TGCGCCAGCAGCCTCGCGGACACTGAAGCTTTCTTT.

This clone was observed a few times. The chain has TRBV2 and TRBJ1-2, with TRBD1 identical over 8 bases. The junction had 6 bases not matched to a gene; V was cut back by 8 bases and J by 7 bases. The CDR3 is 12 residues long. The germline CDR1 and CDR2 sequences are SNHLY and FYNNEI. CDR3 loop: CASLGQGPGYTF. The CDR3 region has the DNA TGTGCCAGCCTCGGACAGGGTCCTGGCTACACCTTC.

This clone came up a few times. This sequence joins TRBV10-3 and TRBJ1-1; D is undetermined. Per germline, CDR1 ENHRY and CDR2 SYGVKD. Trimming removed 0 bases at V and 7 bases at J, with 9 bases between. CDR3 size: 13 residues. The CDR3 DNA sequence: TGTGCCATCAGTGAGTCGGAGGACCGTGAAGCTTTCTTT. Translation gives CAISESEDREAFF.

The CDR3 sequence is CASVISGGSSYEQYF. The CDR3 region has the DNA TGTGCCAGCGTAATAAGCGGGGGCTCCTCCTACGAGCAGTACTTC. This chain uses TRBV6-1 with TRBJ2-7; TRBD2 matches 8 bases. CDR1 and CDR2 from the germline V gene are MNHNS and SASEGT. Unmatched junction bases numbered 9, after V lost 8 bases and J lost 0 bases. This CDR3 has 15 amino acids.

The gene calls are TRBV19 and TRBJ2-7; 15 nucleotides agree with TRBD2. Per the germline V gene, CDR1 is LNHDA and CDR2 is SQIVND (reference sequence). The CDR3 is 17 residues long. With 6 bases clipped from V and 3 bases from J, the junction kept 9 bases outside the gene matches. The chain's CDR3 is CASSPGLAGGESYEQYF. CDR3 in DNA: TGTGCCAGTAGCCCGGGACTAGCGGGGGGTGAAAGCTACGAGCAGTACTTC.

The V gene is TRBV19, the J gene TRBJ1-3; 7 positions agree with TRBD1. V trimming: 5 bases; J trimming: 11 bases; junction bases outside the gene matches: 12. The CDR3 covers 14 residues. From germline, CDR1 is LNHDA and CDR2 SQIVND (reference sequence). This chain's CDR3 is CASSGQASLDAIYF. CDR3 nucleotides: TGTGCCAGTAGTGGACAGGCTTCTCTCGACGCCATATATTTT.

The chain couples TRBV6-1 to TRBJ2-7; no reliable D call. Trimming stripped 4 bases from V and 3 bases from J, with 10 bases between. Germline V gene lookup returns CDR1 MNHNS and CDR2 SASEGT. CDR3 length equals 13 residues. This chain's CDR3 is CASSGLILYEQYF. CDR3 coding DNA: TGTGCCAGCAGTGGGCTGATCCTCTACGAGCAGTACTTC.

V usage is TRBV6-6 and J usage is TRBJ1-3; possibly TRBD1 for D (5 bases). The germline V gene encodes CDR1 MNHNY and CDR2 SVGAGI (reference sequence). This CDR3 is 14 amino acids long. The ends were cut back, 5 bases at V and 4 bases at J, with 12 bases in the middle. CDR3 coding DNA: TGTGCCAGCAGTCAAACAGGTTTGGGAAACACCATATATTTT. This gives the protein CASSQTGLGNTIYF.

The rearrangement links TRBV9 to TRBJ2-3, with 7 bases matching TRBD2. J lost 0 bases, V lost 3 bases, and 4 bases had no gene match. There are 15 residues in the CDR3. The germline gives CDR1 SGDLS, CDR2 YYNGEE. The CDR3 DNA is TGTGCCAGCAGCGGCACCGGGGGGAGCACAGATACGCAGTATTTT. It yields the protein CASSGTGGSTDTQYF.